This entry is about one T cell receptor beta chain. Its antigen is not known. Trimming at V came to 2 bases and at J to 1 base, leaving 7 bases not matched to a gene. Per germline, CDR1 SGHKS and CDR2 YYEKEE (reference sequence). The CDR3 is 16 amino acids. The sample belongs to a study of cytomegalovirus exposure and HLA in healthy donors. Study outcomes and limitations: It was 150 or so TCR beta chains that were listed as cytomegalovirus-associated.

Profiling relied on immunoSEQ multiplex PCR, and the TCRdb table lists in-frame clones only, not all of them. The sample yields some 310,000 clones, approximately 86% seen once. This TCR came from a man aged 25-45 years in good health and CMV-seronegative. Sequenced: PBMCs. The chain uses TRBV5-5 and TRBJ1-1; 8 nucleotides match TRBD1. The CDR3: CASSFLTGAGNTEAFF. CDR3 coding DNA: TGTGCCAGCAGCTTCTTGACAGGGGCGGGGAACACTGAAGCTTTCTTT.